One and the same sample provided the 14 T cell receptor beta chains below, sequenced in a study of shared clonotypes between healthy human individuals (dated by TCRdb to 2019 to 2021). CD8 naive samples were obtained by positive selection for CCR7 among CD45RO-negative cells, yielding a CD45RA+CCR7+ population from which TemRA cells were excluded. Libraries were built with the immunoSEQ multiplex PCR assay. What TCRdb holds here is the immuneACCESS table cut down to in-frame rearrangements. Part of the clones is not present; checked against another copy, under half of the missing clones reflect an unresolved V gene, and the others are unexplained. The sample table shows about 2 million clones, and approximately 95% are seen once. The ten largest clones capture 0.9% to 1.4% of the sample. The sequenced sample was naive CD8+ T cells sorted from blood. In the paper's terms, the cell subset or site label means: CD45RA+CCR7+. The receptor set was obtained from a man between 18 and 29 years old in good health.

This chain joins TRBV6-5 and TRBJ1-3; unclear D gene. Germline V gives CDR1 MNHEY, CDR2 SVGAGI. V was trimmed by 10 bases and J by 1 base, leaving 14 bases between them. There are 14 residues in the CDR3. The CDR3 DNA follows: TGTGCCACCCCAAAGGGAGGATCTGGAAACACCATATATTTT. Residues: CATPKGGSGNTIYF.

Note on this clone: This sample also contains other DNA sequences that code for the same CDR3. CDR3 in amino acids: CAWSVGASYEQYF. CDR3 DNA: TGTGCCTGGAGCGTTGGGGCATCCTACGAGCAGTACTTC. V usage is TRBV30 and J usage is TRBJ2-7; D possibly corresponds to TRBD1 (5 bases). Germline CDR1 is GTSNPN and CDR2 is SVGIG (reference sequence). The CDR3 spans 13 residues. V dropped 3 bases and J dropped 1 base, with 10 bases sitting between them.

The chain recombines TRBV7-9 with TRBJ2-7, with D perhaps being TRBD1 or TRBD2 (6 bases each). V was trimmed by 1 base and J by 6 bases, leaving 13 bases between them. Germline CDR1 is SEHNR and CDR2 is FQNEAQ (reference sequence). CDR3 length equals 14 residues. CDR3 coding DNA: TGTGCCAGCAGCTTAGTTGCGGGACATGGCGAGCAGTACTTC. This encodes CASSLVAGHGEQYF.

Points on this clone: The same CDR3 arises from other DNA sequences in this sample as well. The rearrangement links TRBV6-1 to TRBJ2-7; the D gene could be TRBD1 or TRBD2 (5 bases each). The CDR3 has 14 residues. Germline CDR1 is MNHNS and CDR2 is SASEGT. The V and J ends lost 4 bases and 1 base respectively, with 11 bases between them. The CDR3 sequence: CASSARGASYEQYF. DNA of the CDR3: TGTGCCAGCAGTGCTCGGGGCGCATCCTACGAGCAGTACTTC.

Concerning this clone: In the same sample, other DNA sequences code for this CDR3. The chain combines TRBV4-3 with TRBJ1-1; a possible D gene is TRBD1 (6 bases). V shed 0 bases and J shed 0 bases, with 8 bases lying between them. There are 15 residues in the CDR3. Germline V gene data show CDR1 as LGHNA and CDR2 as YSLEER. The chain's CDR3 is CASSQDQGLNTEAFF. DNA for the CDR3: TGCGCCAGCAGCCAAGACCAGGGGTTGAACACTGAAGCTTTCTTT.

In its sample, this clone was seen once. The rearrangement joins TRBV28 to TRBJ2-2; 8 positions agree with TRBD1. Germline CDR1 and CDR2: MDHEN and SYDVKM. The CDR3 covers 15 residues. V trimming: 6 bases; J trimming: 1 base; junction bases outside the gene matches: 4. In DNA form, the CDR3 reads TGTGCCAGCAGCTACAGGGGGTTGAACACCGGGGAGCTGTTTTTT. As protein: CASSYRGLNTGELFF.

This clone has more than one count but fewer than ten. The V call is TRBV4-1, the J call TRBJ1-2, with 9 bases matching TRBD1. CDR1 and CDR2 (germline): MGHRA, YSYEKL. V was clipped by 5 bases and J by 4 bases; unmatched bases: 8. The CDR3 length is 15 residues. The CDR3 sequence: CASSYRTGEFYGYTF. DNA of the CDR3: TGCGCCAGCAGCTATCGGACAGGGGAATTCTATGGCTACACCTTC.

The chain combines TRBV20-1 with TRBJ2-3; no firm D call. V lost 8 bases and J 5 bases, leaving 8 bases between the germline ends. This CDR3 comprises 10 residues. Looked up from germline, CDR1 is DFQATT and CDR2 is SNEGSKA (reference sequence). The CDR3 loop is CSPSIDTQYF. In DNA form, the CDR3 reads TGCAGTCCGAGTATAGATACGCAGTATTTT.

Concerning this clone: Other nucleotide sequences in the sample specify the same CDR3. This rearrangement joins TRBV4-1 to TRBJ2-7, with no clear D. Germline V CDR1 and CDR2: MGHRA, YSYEKL. The CDR3 loop spans 13 amino acids. Deletions cut 3 bases from V and 1 base from J, with 7 bases between. The CDR3 sequence: CASSQGRSYEQYF. CDR3 DNA: TGCGCCAGCAGCCAGGGCAGATCCTACGAGCAGTACTTC.

V is TRBV6-6 and J is TRBJ2-2, with a tentative D call TRBD1 (5 bases). V was shortened by 2 bases and J by 5 bases, with 12 bases between the two germline ends. The CDR3 totals 15 residues. Germline V gives CDR1 MNHNY, CDR2 SVGAGI (reference sequence). Written as DNA, the CDR3 is TGTGCCAGCAGTTACGACGACAGCAGGACCGGGGAGCTGTTTTTT. This encodes CASSYDDSRTGELFF.

This rearrangement joins TRBV5-1 to TRBJ2-1, with 8 bases fitting TRBD1. V was clipped by 2 bases and J by 9 bases; unmatched bases: 4. Per the germline V gene, CDR1 is SGHRS and CDR2 is YFSETQ. This CDR3 is built from 13 residues. The CDR3 region has the DNA TGCGCCAGCAGCTTTACAGGGGGTAGTGAGCAGTTCTTC. Translation gives CASSFTGGSEQFF.

The CDR3, as DNA: TGTGCCAGCAGCTTCTCGAACAGGATGAACGAGCAGTACTTC. Amino acid sequence: CASSFSNRMNEQYF. J is TRBJ2-7 and V is TRBV5-4, with D possibly TRBD1 on 5 matching bases. The CDR3 extends over 14 amino acids. The V and J ends lost 2 bases and 5 bases respectively, with 14 bases between them. The germline V gene encodes CDR1 SGHNT and CDR2 YYREEE (reference sequence).

The rearrangement joins TRBV27 to TRBJ1-1, with no clear D. This CDR3 spans 14 amino acids. The germline V gene has CDR1 MNHEY and CDR2 SMNVEV (reference sequence). V was trimmed by 5 bases and J by 6 bases, leaving 16 bases between them. CDR3 in DNA: TGTGCCAGCAGTCCGCAGACGACTGGGGCTGAAGCTTTCTTT. This encodes CASSPQTTGAEAFF.

The rearrangement links TRBV13 to TRBJ2-1; D is tentatively TRBD1 or TRBD2 (6 bases each). Germline V gene sequence: CDR1 PRHDT, CDR2 FYEKMQ (reference sequence). The CDR3 has 14 residues. Trimming left V 2 bases short and J 7 bases short, with 12 bases between. DNA for the CDR3: TGTGCCAGCAGCTTATGGGGGGCCGGGAATGAGCAGTTCTTC. Its protein product is CASSLWGAGNEQFF.